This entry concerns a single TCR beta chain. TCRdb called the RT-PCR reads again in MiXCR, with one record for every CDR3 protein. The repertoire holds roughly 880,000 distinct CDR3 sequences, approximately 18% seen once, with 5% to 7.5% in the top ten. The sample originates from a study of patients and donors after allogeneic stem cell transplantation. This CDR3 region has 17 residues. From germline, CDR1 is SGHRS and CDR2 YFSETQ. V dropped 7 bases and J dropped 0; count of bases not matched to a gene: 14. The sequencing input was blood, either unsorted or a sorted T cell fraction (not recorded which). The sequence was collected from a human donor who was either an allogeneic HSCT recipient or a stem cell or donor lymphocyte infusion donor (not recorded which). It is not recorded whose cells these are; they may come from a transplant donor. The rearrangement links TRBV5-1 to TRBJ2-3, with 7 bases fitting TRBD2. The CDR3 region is CASRRDPAGTSTDTQYF. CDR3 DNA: TGCGCCAGCCGCCGGGATCCAGCGGGGACTAGCACAGATACGCAGTATTTT.